The T cell receptor beta chain described here comes from a study of lymphopenia after photon versus proton radiotherapy. Study-level findings and limits: Relative stability marked proton patients; photon patients lost diversity and naive cells.

Germline V gene data show CDR1 as MGHRA and CDR2 as YSYEKL. The CDR3 is made up of 16 amino acids. The V and J ends lost 1 base and 3 bases, in that order; junction bases with no gene match: 8. Assay used: immunoSEQ multiplex PCR; TCRdb lists only in-frame clones, some missing. Counted here are approximately 35,000 clones, about 90% occurring once; the ten biggest clones make up approximately 6.2%. Regarding this clone: Its antigen is still unknown.

The chain employs TRBV4-1 and TRBJ1-2, with TRBD1 matching 7 bases. The source is a woman between 45 and 60 years old with pancreatic cancer. The sequences come from peripheral blood, collected from a patient treated with photon-based radiotherapy. This CDR3 is CASSQAPGGLDYGYTF. DNA of the CDR3: TGCGCCAGCAGCCAAGCTCCAGGGGGTCTAGACTATGGCTACACCTTC.